This is a list of T cell receptor beta chains from one sample in a study of T-cell reconstitution after alpha-beta-depleted transplantation in children. TCRdb fed the PCR reads into MiXCR, producing one record per CDR3 protein. The sample lists fewer than 500,000 distinct CDR3 sequences, 43% seen once, with roughly a quarter in the top ten. The source was PBMCs, collected before TCRalphabeta/CD19-depleted stem cell transplant. All receptors derive from a girl aged 2-10 years with aplastic anemia, due to receive a stem cell transplant. The CDR3 runs from the conserved cysteine through the conserved F or W. The D gene is left open where the match is weak. Size is omitted from some rows. Given values are once, few, many or a class for expanded clones.

j_call v_call d_call clone_size cdr3_nt cdr3_aa
TRBJ2-7 TRBV6-1 - many TGTGCCAGCAGTCGACCCACACAGGGCTCCTACGAGCAGTACTTC CASSRPTQGSYEQYF
TRBJ1-1 TRBV5-1 - many TGCGCCAGCAGCTTGGTAGGGTGGGAGAACACTGAAGCTTTCTTT CASSLVGWENTEAFF
TRBJ2-4 TRBV2 - - TGTGCCAGCAAGGGAGGAGCCAAAAACATTCAGTACTTC CASKGGAKNIQYF
TRBJ2-6 TRBV3-1 - many TGTGCCAGCAGCCAGGCAGGAGTCGGGGCCAACGTCCTGACTTTC CASSQAGVGANVLTF
TRBJ1-5 TRBV19 - once TGTGCCAGTAGTATTGGTCGGGGGTATAATCAGCCCCAGCATTTT CASSIGRGYNQPQHF
TRBJ2-3 TRBV20-1 TRBD2 - TGCAGTGCTAGGGGGGCCGGGACTAGGCCAGATACGCAGTATTTT CSARGAGTRPDTQYF
TRBJ1-1 TRBV28 TRBD1 - TGTGCCAGCAGTTTATGGGGACAGAGAAACACTGAAGCTTTCTTT CASSLWGQRNTEAFF
TRBJ1-2 TRBV7-9 - - TGTGCCAGCAGCCCCAATAAAGCTGGCGACACCTTC CASSPNKAGDTF
TRBJ2-5 TRBV5-5 - - TGTGCCAGCAGCTTGGCCTGGGGGATCGGAGAGACCCAGTACTTC CASSLAWGIGETQYF
TRBJ2-5 TRBV15 TRBD1 - TGTGCCACCCGGACAGGGGATAGCCAAGAGACCCAGTACTTC CATRTGDSQETQYF
TRBJ2-3 TRBV10-3 - - TGTGCCATCAGTGTGGCAGGCGCCGTAGATACGCAGTATTTT CAISVAGAVDTQYF
TRBJ2-3 TRBV6-1 TRBD2 - TGTGCCAGCAGTGCTGACTTAGCGGGAGGGCCTTATTTT CASSADLAGGPYF
TRBJ2-7 TRBV7-2 - - TGTGCCAGCAGCTTAGAGTACAGTTCCTACGAGCAGTACTTC CASSLEYSSYEQYF
TRBJ2-5 TRBV18 - once TGTGCCAGCTCTCGTACAGTGGGAGGCCGGGAGACCCAGTACTTC CASSRTVGGRETQYF
TRBJ2-7 TRBV5-1 - once TGCGCCAGCAGCCCGGCAGTCGGTTCCTACGAGCAGTACTTC CASSPAVGSYEQYF
TRBJ1-5 TRBV18 - - TGTGCCTCATCCGACAGTCTAACCAATCAGCCCCAGCATTTT CASSDSLTNQPQHF
TRBJ2-7 TRBV3-1 - - TGTGCCTGCAGCCAAGAGATCGGGGTTGGGTTCTACGAGCAGTACTTC CACSQEIGVGFYEQYF
TRBJ2-3 TRBV7-2 TRBD2 once TGTGCCAGCAGCGCCGTGGGGAGCGGGGGAAGCACAGATACGCAGTATTTT CASSAVGSGGSTDTQYF
TRBJ2-7 TRBV14 - many TGTGCCAGCAGCCAAACATTGGGGGGCGAGCAGTACTTC CASSQTLGGEQYF
TRBJ2-7 TRBV5-1 TRBD1 few TGCGCCAGCAGATTCCTCGGGACAGAATCCTACGAGCAGTACTTC CASRFLGTESYEQYF
TRBJ2-3 TRBV7-2 - many TGTGCCAGCAGCTACAGGGCAAGGGACACAGATACGCAGTATTTT CASSYRARDTDTQYF
TRBJ2-1 TRBV28 TRBD2 few TGTGCCAGCAGTTTCTACGGGAGGGCCGACAATGAGCAGTTCTTC CASSFYGRADNEQFF
TRBJ1-1 TRBV29-1 - - TGCAGCGTCCCGACAGTGAACACTGAAGCTTTCTTT CSVPTVNTEAFF
TRBJ2-1 TRBV10-3 TRBD2 many TGTGCCATCAGTGAGCGGGGACTAGCGGGAGGCAATGAGCAGTTCTTC CAISERGLAGGNEQFF
TRBJ2-2 TRBV7-2 - many TGTGCCAGCAGCTTCTCGAACACCGGGGAGCTGTTTTTT CASSFSNTGELFF
TRBJ2-7 TRBV29-1 TRBD2 few TGCAGCGCTCGGGCCTGGACTAGCGGGAGGGCCATGTACGAGCAGTACTTC CSARAWTSGRAMYEQYF
TRBJ2-7 TRBV9 - few TGTGCCAGCAGCGCGTTCGGCAGGGCAGGGAGCGAGCAGTACTTC CASSAFGRAGSEQYF
TRBJ1-6 TRBV20-1 - - TGCAGTGTTAGTAGCCCAGGGAGTAATTCACCCCTCCACTTT CSVSSPGSNSPLHF
TRBJ2-1 TRBV7-2 TRBD1 many TGTGCCAGCAGGAGTGGACAGGGTTTTTTTGAGCAGTTCTTC CASRSGQGFFEQFF
TRBJ2-1 TRBV20-1 - - TGCAGTGCTAGTAGTAGCGGGCAACCTAACAGGGATGAGCAGTTCTTC CSASSSGQPNRDEQFF
TRBJ2-1 TRBV20-1 TRBD2 few TGCAGTGCTATTCTTACTAGCGGGGGATACAATGAGCAGTTCTTC CSAILTSGGYNEQFF
TRBJ2-7 TRBV7-9 - - TGTGCCAGCAGCTTCGATCAGGGAGCTAGCGAGCAGTACTTC CASSFDQGASEQYF
TRBJ2-2 TRBV24-1 TRBD2 - TGTGCCACCCGGGGGGTGGGGAACACCGGGGAGCTGTTTTTT CATRGVGNTGELFF
TRBJ2-5 TRBV6-1 TRBD1 - TGTGCCAGCAGTAGACAGGGTTCAGGGACCCAGTACTTC CASSRQGSGTQYF
TRBJ2-5 TRBV6-5 - few TGTGCCAGCAGTTACTCGAGAGGGACCCAGTACTTC CASSYSRGTQYF
TRBJ2-1 TRBV19 - - TGTGCCAGTAGTATAAGGGTGTTCTACAATGAGCAGTTCTTC CASSIRVFYNEQFF
TRBJ2-3 TRBV4-1 - few TGCGCCAGCAGCCAAGAAAGGGGTGGGCGAGATACGCAGTATTTT CASSQERGGRDTQYF
TRBJ1-1 TRBV19 - few TGTGCCAGTACAAAAGCCATGAACACTGAAGCTTTCTTT CASTKAMNTEAFF
TRBJ2-3 TRBV7-9 - - TGTGCCAGCGCCCAAGGTGGATCCGCAGATACGCAGTATTTT CASAQGGSADTQYF
TRBJ2-5 TRBV7-7 TRBD1 many TGTGCCAGCAGCTTGACAGGGAGCTTGGAGACCCAGTACTTC CASSLTGSLETQYF
TRBJ1-1 TRBV4-1 - - TGCGCCAGCAGCCAGGGGGAGAGGATGAACACTGAAGCTTTCTTT CASSQGERMNTEAFF
TRBJ2-2 TRBV5-1 - many TGCGCCAGCAGGAAAGGAGGGCCCCAGAACACCGGGGAGCTGTTTTTT CASRKGGPQNTGELFF
TRBJ2-5 TRBV24-1 - few TGTGCCACCAGTGATTTGAATAGGGGCAGGGAGACCCAGTACTTC CATSDLNRGRETQYF
TRBJ2-2 TRBV7-6 - - TGTGCCAGCAGCTTGCGACGGTCGAACACCGGGGAGCTGTTTTTT CASSLRRSNTGELFF
TRBJ2-7 TRBV6-5 - - TGTGCCAGCAGTTCCTGCGGGCCCACACACTGCTACGAGCAGTACTTC CASSSCGPTHCYEQYF
TRBJ2-3 TRBV6-5 TRBD2 - TGTGCCAGCAGTTACGCGATGATGACTAGCGGAGATACGCAGTATTTT CASSYAMMTSGDTQYF
TRBJ2-1 TRBV28 TRBD2 - TGTGCCAGCAGTTTCCTTGGGACTAGCGGGAGAAACCATGAGCAGTTCTTC CASSFLGTSGRNHEQFF
TRBJ1-1 TRBV2 - few TGTGCCAGCACCCGAGGGGAGAACACTGAAGCTTTCTTT CASTRGENTEAFF
TRBJ1-1 TRBV20-1 - few TGCAGTGCTAGTTCGGGCTTTGCTTTCTTT CSASSGFAFF
TRBJ1-3 TRBV6-4 - many TGTGCCAGCAGTGACTCTACAGGTCAAGTCTCTGGAAACACCATATATTTT CASSDSTGQVSGNTIYF
TRBJ1-5 TRBV19 - few TGTGCCAGCCGCCCGACAGGATGGAATCAGCCCCAGCATTTT CASRPTGWNQPQHF
TRBJ2-7 TRBV20-1 TRBD1 - TGCAGTGCTAGACCCCGGGACAGTTACGAGCAGTACTTC CSARPRDSYEQYF
TRBJ2-5 TRBV7-8 - many TGTGCCAGCAGCCAGATGACAGGCTCCTCGGGGGTGACCCAGTACTTC CASSQMTGSSGVTQYF
TRBJ1-5 TRBV27 - many TGTGCCAGCCGGAGCGGTGGGAGCAATCAGCCCCAGCATTTT CASRSGGSNQPQHF
TRBJ2-7 TRBV12-3/TRBV12-4 - many TGTGCCAGCACTGGCGGCGCAACCTACGAGCAGTACTTC CASTGGATYEQYF
TRBJ1-5 TRBV7-2 - - TGTGCCAGCAGCTTATCGGGTGTTAGCAATCAGCCCCAGCATTTT CASSLSGVSNQPQHF
TRBJ1-2 TRBV12-3/TRBV12-4 - many TGTGCCAGCACTTCAGGGGCAGCCGATGGCTACACCTTC CASTSGAADGYTF
TRBJ1-1 TRBV6-5 - once TGTGCCAGCAGTTCCCCCGGGGGCCGAATGAACACTGAAGCTTTCTTT CASSSPGGRMNTEAFF
TRBJ2-7 TRBV29-1 TRBD2 few TGCAGCGTTGAGGGGGGGACGGACGAGCAGTACTTC CSVEGGTDEQYF
TRBJ2-3 TRBV19 - many TGTGCCAGTAGTATCCGACGGATCGGCACAGATACGCAGTATTTT CASSIRRIGTDTQYF